The 28 T cell receptor beta chains below were found in one sample sequenced in a study of PD-1 blockade in classical Hodgkin lymphoma (dated by TCRdb to about 2020). The library was produced with the immunoSEQ multiplex PCR assay. TCRdb took this table from immuneACCESS and kept in-frame rearrangements with V and J called. Such tables lack part of the clones; where checked against another copy, unresolved V genes explain under half of the gap, and the rest is unexplained. This sample is represented by 96,000 or so clones; 85% to 95% of them were singletons. The top ten clonotypes cover just under 2% of the sample. The meaning of the sample's time point label: cycle 4 day 1 (C4D1), after less than 7 weeks of nivolumab. Every trial patient had relapsed following autologous stem cell transplantation, and prior brentuximab vedotin exposure was what differed among cohorts A, B and C. Sequencing was performed on peripheral blood mononuclear cells (PBMCs), taken before the fourth cycle of nivolumab. The receptors here all came from a human donor with classical Hodgkin lymphoma.

The J gene is TRBJ2-7, the V gene TRBV7-6; 11 nucleotides agree with TRBD1. This CDR3 has 15 residues. CDR1 is SGHVS, CDR2 FNYEAQ, per germline. V shed 5 bases, J shed 4 bases, and the junction held 7 bases outside the gene matches. The CDR3 is CASSRGTGGLYEQYF. The CDR3 DNA is TGTGCCAGCAGCCGGGGGACAGGGGGGTTGTACGAGCAGTACTTC.

The V gene is TRBV27, the J gene TRBJ1-2, with unresolved D. The CDR3 sequence is 14 residues long. CDR1 and CDR2 from the germline V gene are MNHEY and SMNVEV (reference sequence). The germline V and J ends were trimmed by 2 bases and 1 base, with 8 bases remaining between them. The CDR3: CASSLRRLNYGYTF. The CDR3 nucleotides are TGTGCCAGCAGTTTAAGAAGACTTAACTATGGCTACACCTTC.

This chain connects TRBV5-1 to TRBJ1-4; the D is unclear. The V gene's germline CDR1 is SGHRS and CDR2 YFSETQ. The CDR3 extends over 17 amino acids. V was shortened by 0 bases and J by 8 bases, with 20 bases between the two germline ends. The DNA of the CDR3 is TGCGCCAGCAGCTTGGCTCCTACAAGGGCGCCTCGGGAAAAACTGTTTTTT. Its protein is CASSLAPTRAPREKLFF.

The rearrangement uses TRBV28 and TRBJ1-5, with D unclear. This CDR3 spans 16 amino acids. The germline CDR1 and CDR2 sequences are MDHEN and SYDVKM. Trimming left V 6 bases short and J 7 bases short, with 22 bases between. CDR3: CASRTIGRTANQPQHF. The CDR3 DNA sequence: TGTGCCAGCAGGACCATCGGCAGGACTGCGAACCAGCCCCAGCATTTT.

This clone was detected only a few times. The DNA of the CDR3 is TGCGCCAGCAGCCTACTAGCGGGAGGTACAGATACGCAGTATTTT. The encoded protein is CASSLLAGGTDTQYF. This chain joins TRBV10-2 and TRBJ2-3, with 12 nucleotides matching TRBD2. CDR3 length equals 15 residues. V lost 6 bases to trimming and J lost 3 bases; unmatched junction nucleotides: 4. Germline-derived CDR1 and CDR2 are WSHSY and SAAADI.

The chain combines TRBV18 with TRBJ2-2; no reliable D call. Trimming left V 2 bases short and J 6 bases short, with 10 bases between. The CDR3 has 14 residues. Looked up from germline, CDR1 is KGHSH and CDR2 is LQKENI. The DNA for the CDR3 is TGTGCCAGCTCACCATCTTTGACGGCCGGGGAGCTGTTTTTT. It yields the protein CASSPSLTAGELFF.

This clone came up a few times. The chain uses TRBV18 and TRBJ2-7; D uncertain. The germline V gene has CDR1 KGHSH and CDR2 LQKENI. This CDR3 region has 13 residues. Trimming stripped 3 bases from V and 1 base from J, with 7 bases between. Here the CDR3 reads CASSPDQSYEQYF. CDR3 nucleotides: TGTGCCAGCTCACCGGACCAGTCCTACGAGCAGTACTTC.

The chain has TRBV30 and TRBJ2-3; D unresolved. CDR3 length: 13 residues. Trimming took 2 bases from V and 2 from J, leaving 8 bases between them. The germline CDR1 and CDR2 sequences are GTSNPN and SVGIG (reference sequence). CDR3 sequence: CAWSIVATDTQYF. The CDR3 DNA is TGTGCCTGGAGTATTGTCGCCACAGATACGCAGTATTTT.

This chain joins TRBV27 and TRBJ1-1, with D unclear. The CDR3 totals 15 residues. V was trimmed by 3 bases and J by 0 bases, leaving 11 bases between them. Germline-derived CDR1 and CDR2 are MNHEY and SMNVEV (reference sequence). In DNA, the CDR3 is TGTGCCAGCAGTTTCTCACGATTCATGAACACTGAAGCTTTCTTT. Translated, it gives CASSFSRFMNTEAFF.

The chain uses TRBV12-5 and TRBJ2-2; D is undetermined. V was trimmed by 0 bases and J by 8 bases, leaving 13 bases between them. Germline-derived CDR1 and CDR2 are LGHNT and FRNRAP. CDR3 length: 15 residues. The CDR3 DNA follows: TGTGCTAGTGGTTTGGTATCTTGGCAGGCGGGGGAGCTGTTTTTT. Its translation: CASGLVSWQAGELFF.

J is TRBJ1-2 and V is TRBV30; possible D gene TRBD1, 5 bases. The CDR3 is 12 amino acids. The germline V gene encodes CDR1 GTSNPN and CDR2 SVGIG (reference sequence). The V and J ends lost 4 bases and 4 bases respectively, with 10 bases between them. CDR3 amino acids: CAWTRDSYGYTF. The CDR3 bases are TGTGCCTGGACTCGAGACAGCTATGGCTACACCTTC.

The genes are TRBV27 and TRBJ1-1, with D unclear. Per germline, CDR1 MNHEY and CDR2 SMNVEV (reference sequence). The CDR3 extends over 14 amino acids. The ends were cut back, 6 bases at V and 4 bases at J, with 15 bases in the middle. The CDR3 DNA reads TGTGCCAGCAGCACGTTCGGCGGGAGCACTGAAGCTTTCTTT. It encodes CASSTFGGSTEAFF.

The chain combines TRBV25-1 with TRBJ2-7, with D possibly TRBD2 on 6 matching bases. V shed 1 base and J shed 2 bases, with 6 bases lying between them. The CDR3 contains 13 residues. The germline V gene has CDR1 MGHDK and CDR2 SYGVNS. The CDR3 nucleotides are TGTGCCAGCAGTGAATGGGGGGCCTACGAGCAGTACTTC. Translated, it gives CASSEWGAYEQYF.

The J gene is TRBJ1-1, the V gene TRBV6-5, with TRBD1 as a possible D gene (5 bases). CDR1 is MNHEY and CDR2 is SVGAGI in the germline V gene. Trimming shortened V by 4 bases and J by 0 bases, and 12 bases separated the two germline ends. The length of the CDR3 is 15 residues. The CDR3 DNA reads as TGTGCCAGCAGTTTCGACAGCCTCTTGAACACTGAAGCTTTCTTT. Translation: CASSFDSLLNTEAFF.

V is TRBV6-6 and J is TRBJ2-5; a possible D gene is TRBD1 (6 bases). This CDR3 is 12 amino acids long. The V gene lost 8 bases and the J gene lost 5 bases, with 12 bases spanning the gap. The V gene's germline CDR1 is MNHNY and CDR2 SVGAGI (reference sequence). This CDR3 reads CASGTTGETQYF. The CDR3 nucleotides are TGTGCCAGCGGAACAACAGGGGAGACCCAGTACTTC.

J is TRBJ2-3 and V is TRBV6-6; D is unclear. This CDR3 comprises 15 residues. Trimming took 5 bases from V and 2 from J, leaving 14 bases between them. The germline CDR1 and CDR2 sequences are MNHNY and SVGAGI (reference sequence). Here the CDR3 DNA reads TGTGCCAGCAGTATGGGCGGCGGTCCCACAGATACGCAGTATTTT. Residues: CASSMGGGPTDTQYF.

V and J are TRBV19 and TRBJ2-3; D is unresolved. The CDR3 length is 14 residues. Per germline, CDR1 LNHDA and CDR2 SQIVND (reference sequence). The V and J ends lost 4 bases and 2 bases respectively, with 10 bases between them. CDR3 sequence (DNA): TGTGCCAGTAGTACTCCTGGCGTCACAGATACGCAGTATTTT. Amino acids: CASSTPGVTDTQYF.

J is TRBJ2-3 and V is TRBV27; 9 bases map to TRBD2. Germline assignment: CDR1 MNHEY and CDR2 SMNVEV (reference sequence). CDR3 length: 18 residues. The V segment lost 0 bases and the J segment 4 bases; nucleotides outside the gene matches: 11. The CDR3 is CASSLSQLIAGAPDTQYF. CDR3 coding DNA: TGTGCCAGCAGTTTATCCCAGCTCATAGCGGGAGCACCAGATACGCAGTATTTT.

This rearrangement joins TRBV11-1 to TRBJ2-7; either TRBD1 or TRBD2 may supply D (5 bases each). The CDR3 is made up of 13 amino acids. The germline V gene has CDR1 SGHAT and CDR2 FQDESV (reference sequence). V lost 4 bases to trimming and J lost 8 bases, with 15 bases between them. The CDR3 coding sequence is TGTGCCAGCAGCTCTCTGTTCGGGGCGCAGCAGTACTTC. Protein sequence: CASSSLFGAQQYF.

The rearrangement joins TRBV6-1 to TRBJ2-7; TRBD1 matches at 11 bases. V was clipped by 3 bases and J by 3 bases; unmatched bases: 4. CDR1 and CDR2 from the germline V gene are MNHNS and SASEGT. This CDR3 has 15 residues. CDR3 coding DNA: TGTGCCAGCAGTGATTGGACAGGGGGCATCTACGAGCAGTACTTC. Encoded protein: CASSDWTGGIYEQYF.

The chain recombines TRBV14 with TRBJ2-5; possible D gene TRBD2, 6 bases. Germline CDR1 is SGHDN and CDR2 is FVKESK. Trimming took off 4 bases at V and 0 bases at J, with 12 bases between the two ends. The CDR3 loop spans 15 amino acids. The CDR3 reads CASSLRLAYQETQYF. The CDR3 coding sequence is TGTGCCAGCAGCCTCCGGCTAGCGTACCAAGAGACCCAGTACTTC.

This chain uses TRBV4-2 with TRBJ2-7; perhaps TRBD2 as D (5 bases). This CDR3 comprises 15 residues. V was pared by 0 bases and J by 1 base, with 10 bases between. Germline loops: CDR1 LGHNA, CDR2 YNFKEQ. The CDR3 reads CASSQDWSGSYEQYF. CDR3 nucleotides: TGTGCCAGCAGCCAAGATTGGTCGGGATCCTACGAGCAGTACTTC.

V and J are TRBV10-3 and TRBJ2-3; 7 nucleotides align to TRBD2. The CDR3 runs 13 residues. Germline-derived CDR1 and CDR2 are ENHRY and SYGVKD. V lost 6 bases and J lost 6; bases outside the gene matches: 6. The CDR3 DNA reads as TGTGCCATCAGGAGGGAGGGATGGGATACGCAGTATTTT. Protein sequence: CAIRREGWDTQYF.

The chain recombines TRBV29-1 with TRBJ2-1, with a tentative D call TRBD2 (7 bases). CDR1 and CDR2 (germline): SQVTM, ANQGSEA. Trimming stripped 4 bases from V and 4 bases from J, with 17 bases between. The CDR3 contains 15 residues. For the CDR3, the DNA is TGCAGCGTTGGTAAAGGGGGAGGGGGATACAATGAGCAGTTCTTC. Amino acids: CSVGKGGGGYNEQFF.

The chain has TRBV7-9 and TRBJ2-1; D gene ambiguous. CDR1 and CDR2 (germline): SEHNR, FQNEAQ (reference sequence). Trimming removed 5 bases at V and 8 bases at J, with 13 bases between. The CDR3 runs to 13 residues. CDR3 coding DNA: TGTGCCAGCAGCCCGATGGACCGGGATGAGCAGTTCTTC. Protein product: CASSPMDRDEQFF.

This chain joins TRBV7-2 and TRBJ2-3, with 8 bases lining up with TRBD2. This CDR3 spans 15 amino acids. With V trimmed by 8 bases and J by 6 bases, 13 bases remained unmatched. Germline-derived CDR1 and CDR2 are SGHTA and FQGNSA. CDR3 region: CASGGGAPGGDTQYF. CDR3 bases: TGTGCCAGCGGGGGCGGCGCCCCGGGAGGGGATACGCAGTATTTT. The whole variable domain, filled in from reference TRBV7-2 and TRBJ2-3, reads GAGVSQSPSNKVTEKGKDVELRCDPISGHTALYWYRQSLGQGLEFLIYFQGNSAPDKSGLPSDRFSAERTGGSVSTLTIQRTQQEDSAVYLCASGGGAPGGDTQYFGPGTRLTVL.

The chain links TRBV10-1 to TRBJ2-7; no clear D. Germline CDR1 and CDR2: WNHNN and SYGVQD (reference sequence). The CDR3 is 12 amino acids. V was clipped by 4 bases and J by 6 bases, with 10 bases between them. The CDR3 here is CASSVDGREQYF. In nucleotides, the CDR3 is TGCGCCAGCAGTGTGGACGGGCGCGAGCAGTACTTC.

The genes are TRBV20-1 and TRBJ1-1; the D is unclear. The CDR3 runs to 11 residues. The V gene's germline CDR1 is DFQATT and CDR2 SNEGSKA (reference sequence). V lost 3 bases to trimming and J lost 3 bases, with 5 bases between them. Here the CDR3 DNA reads TGCAGTGCTAGTCCGGACACTGAAGCTTTCTTT. Amino acids: CSASPDTEAFF.